A single sample is the source of the 26 T cell receptor beta chains below, sequenced in a study of T-cell memory formation after mild COVID-19. Each CDR3 protein is one row after TCRdb ran MiXCR on the 5' RACE reads. The profile shows more than 75,000 distinct CDR3 sequences, approximately 15% of them singletons. Sequencing was done on a sample of PBMCs or a T cell subset sorted from them (not recorded which). The receptors derive from an adult woman who had mild COVID-19 (a few samples of this study predate the infection). Cell type and time point are not known.

This clonotype has only a few counts. The CDR3 loop is CASSPTAAEQYF. DNA for the CDR3: TGTGCCAGCAGTCCCACAGCCGCCGAGCAGTACTTC. The chain links TRBV6-5 to TRBJ2-7; no firm D call. V lost 5 bases and J lost 6, with 11 bases in between. CDR3 length: 12 residues. Germline V gene data show CDR1 as MNHEY and CDR2 as SVGAGI.

The V gene is TRBV12-3 or TRBV12-4, the J gene TRBJ2-7; TRBD2 is a possible D gene (5 bases). Deletions cut 8 bases from V and 9 bases from J, with 17 bases between. This CDR3 contains 12 residues. The DNA for the CDR3 is TGTGCCAGCGCCGCAGCGGAAACCCTGCAGTACTTC. Protein: CASAAAETLQYF.

This clonotype was counted a single time. The chain recombines TRBV7-9 with TRBJ1-2, with TRBD1 matching over 7 bases. V lost 2 bases to trimming and J lost 3 bases; unmatched junction nucleotides: 12. This CDR3 has 17 amino acids. Per the germline V gene, CDR1 is SEHNR and CDR2 is FQNEAQ (reference sequence). For the CDR3, the DNA is TGTGCCAGCAGCTTATATTCGACCCTGGACAGGCACTATGGCTACACCTTC. Protein product: CASSLYSTLDRHYGYTF.

The chain combines TRBV30 with TRBJ2-1, with D possibly being TRBD2 (6 bases). CDR3 length equals 15 residues. V lost 2 bases and J lost 6, with 17 bases in between. Germline-derived CDR1 and CDR2 are GTSNPN and SVGIG (reference sequence). The CDR3 bases are TGTGCCTGGAGTACCGGTCCCGGGAGCTTCAATGAGCAGTTCTTC. It is translated as CAWSTGPGSFNEQFF.

This clonotype was observed a few times. The V and J genes are TRBV28 and TRBJ2-1; D gene ambiguous. CDR3 length: 11 residues. The V and J ends lost 1 base and 8 bases respectively, with 3 bases between them. Germline V CDR1 and CDR2: MDHEN, SYDVKM. CDR3 sequence: CASSLSYEQFF. CDR3 sequence (DNA): TGTGCCAGCAGTTTATCCTATGAGCAGTTCTTC.

The table lists this clonotype with a few counts. CDR3 in amino acids: CASSPTGDVGEAFF. CDR3 nucleotide sequence: TGTGCCAGCAGTCCCACAGGGGACGTAGGTGAAGCTTTCTTT. V and J are TRBV12-3 or TRBV12-4 and TRBJ1-1; 7 positions match TRBD1. The ends lost 5 bases at V and 7 bases at J; junction bases unmatched: 10. CDR3 size: 14 residues.

The genes are TRBV7-2 and TRBJ2-3, with D hard to call. V dropped 3 bases and J dropped 3 bases, with 7 bases sitting between them. The CDR3 totals 13 residues. Per the germline V gene, CDR1 is SGHTA and CDR2 is FQGNSA. The CDR3: CASSFLETDTQYF. The CDR3 DNA sequence: TGTGCCAGCAGCTTCTTGGAAACAGATACGCAGTATTTT.

This clonotype was counted a few times. The genes are TRBV4-1 and TRBJ1-1; D is uncertain. Germline CDR1 MGHRA, CDR2 YSYEKL. The CDR3 length is 15 residues. V dropped 0 bases and J dropped 0 bases, with 8 bases sitting between them. In nucleotides, the CDR3 is TGCGCCAGCAGCCAAGAAGCGGGGATGAACACTGAAGCTTTCTTT. This sequence encodes CASSQEAGMNTEAFF.

This chain joins TRBV7-6 and TRBJ1-2; D may be TRBD1 (6 bases). Germline lookup yields CDR1 SGHVS and CDR2 FNYEAQ. The V gene lost 1 base and the J gene lost 2 bases, with 14 bases spanning the gap. The CDR3 contains 16 residues. The CDR3 DNA reads as TGTGCCAGCAGCTTAGAAGGAGCAGGGGCAAACTATGGCTACACCTTC. Protein: CASSLEGAGANYGYTF.

This clonotype was seen a few times. The CDR3 coding sequence is TGCGCCAGCAGCCCCCGGATCGGTCTAGCGGGAGTTCATGAGCAGTTCTTC. Residues: CASSPRIGLAGVHEQFF. V usage is TRBV4-3 and J usage is TRBJ2-1; TRBD2 matches at 10 bases. The J segment lost 8 bases and the V segment lost 4 bases, leaving 14 bases of the junction unmatched. The CDR3 has 17 amino acids. Germline V gene data show CDR1 as LGHNA and CDR2 as YSLEER.

The CDR3 spells CSAQEINKNIQYF. The CDR3 DNA follows: TGCAGTGCTCAGGAGATAAACAAAAACATTCAGTACTTC. The rearrangement links TRBV20-1 to TRBJ2-4; D gene ambiguous. The CDR3 contains 13 residues. CDR1 DFQATT and CDR2 SNEGSKA come from the germline V gene (reference sequence). V lost 5 bases, J lost 3 bases, and 11 bases lay in between.

This clonotype has at least ten counts. The chain is built from TRBV29-1 and TRBJ2-7; TRBD1 is a possible D gene (6 bases). The V gene's germline CDR1 is SQVTM and CDR2 ANQGSEA. V dropped 4 bases and J dropped 3 bases, with 10 bases sitting between them. There are 12 residues in the CDR3. Here the CDR3 DNA reads TGCAGCGTTGGGGACACAGTCTACGAGCAGTACTTC. It codes for CSVGDTVYEQYF.

The chain employs TRBV7-9 and TRBJ2-4; the match to TRBD1 covers 7 bases. Looked up from germline, CDR1 is SEHNR and CDR2 is FQNEAQ (reference sequence). The CDR3 contains 14 residues. With V trimmed by 4 bases and J by 13 bases, 13 bases remained unmatched. DNA for the CDR3: TGTGCCAGCAGCTCCAGACAGGGAGAGGCAACCCAGTACTTC. This encodes CASSSRQGEATQYF.

The chain combines TRBV11-2 with TRBJ2-1; D is undetermined. V was trimmed by 4 bases and J by 8 bases, leaving 15 bases between them. This CDR3 is 14 amino acids long. Germline CDR1 SGHAT, CDR2 FQNNGV. CDR3 in amino acids: CASSSDSAGDEQFF. The CDR3 DNA is TGTGCCAGCAGCTCGGATTCGGCAGGTGATGAGCAGTTCTTC. Complete variable domain (other parts from reference TRBV11-2 and TRBJ2-1): EAGVAQSPRYKIIEKRQSVAFWCNPISGHATLYWYQQILGQGPKLLIQFQNNGVVDDSQLPKDRFSAERLKGVDSTLKIQPAKLEDSAVYLCASSSDSAGDEQFFGPGTRLTVL.

The rearrangement joins TRBV11-3 to TRBJ2-3, with D possibly being TRBD2 (5 bases). Looked up from germline, CDR1 is SGHNT and CDR2 is YENEEA. Deletions cut 1 base from V and 2 bases from J, with 13 bases between. The CDR3 totals 16 residues. CDR3 protein: CASSLGRGGATDTQYF. DNA for the CDR3: TGTGCCAGCAGCTTAGGTCGTGGAGGTGCCACAGATACGCAGTATTTT.

The table lists this clonotype with a few counts. The V and J genes are TRBV4-3 and TRBJ2-6; TRBD1 agrees at 8 bases. This CDR3 region has 17 residues. Germline CDR1 and CDR2: LGHNA and YSLEER. Germline trimming cut 1 base from V and 1 base from J; bases unmatched to any gene: 3. This chain's CDR3 is CASSQGTGLSGANVLTF. The CDR3 DNA reads as TGCGCCAGCAGCCAAGGGACAGGGTTGTCTGGGGCCAACGTCCTGACTTTC.

The chain recombines TRBV10-3 with TRBJ2-1, with 10 bases aligning to TRBD2. Looked up from germline, CDR1 is ENHRY and CDR2 is SYGVKD. This CDR3 has 16 residues. J gave up 0 bases and V 3 bases, and 2 bases lay outside the gene matches. The CDR3 DNA follows: TGTGCCATCAGTGAAAGCGGGGGGGGCTCCTACAATGAGCAGTTCTTC. It specifies CAISESGGGSYNEQFF.

This clonotype was seen a few times. This chain links TRBV6-5 with TRBJ2-7; no clear D gene. Between the trimmed V and J ends, which lost 4 bases and 0 bases, there was a span of 7 bases. The CDR3 totals 13 residues. Germline CDR1 reads MNHEY; CDR2 reads SVGAGI. The CDR3 nucleotides are TGTGCCAGCAGTTTGCCCTACTCCTACGAGCAGTACTTC. As protein: CASSLPYSYEQYF.

This chain joins TRBV4-2 and TRBJ2-7, with TRBD2 identical over 8 bases. The CDR3 runs to 15 residues. Per germline, CDR1 LGHNA and CDR2 YNFKEQ. Trimming removed 1 base from V and 7 bases from J; junction bases left unmatched: 9. The CDR3 DNA is TGTGCCAGCAGCCAAGTTGGAAGAGCGGGAGTTGAGCAGTACTTC. Translation gives CASSQVGRAGVEQYF.

This clonotype was counted a few times. The genes are TRBV6-5 and TRBJ2-7; D not resolved. V was trimmed by 2 bases and J by 4 bases, leaving 9 bases between them. This CDR3 comprises 13 residues. The germline CDR1 and CDR2 sequences are MNHEY and SVGAGI. In DNA, the CDR3 is TGTGCCAGCAGTTACGGGCCGAATTACGAGCAGTACTTC. Translation: CASSYGPNYEQYF.

V usage is TRBV5-1 and J usage is TRBJ2-1, with no clear D. V was cut by 8 bases and J by 5 bases, with 23 bases left in between. The germline gives CDR1 SGHRS, CDR2 YFSETQ. This CDR3 spans 16 amino acids. The CDR3 nucleotides read TGCGCCAGAAGCCCCGGGCTCTCCGGTAGGAACAATGAGCAGTTCTTC. Encoded protein: CARSPGLSGRNNEQFF.

The chain joins TRBV15 to TRBJ2-3; D is perhaps TRBD1 (6 bases). Looked up from germline, CDR1 is LNHNV and CDR2 is YYDKDF (reference sequence). V lost 3 bases and J 4 bases, leaving 17 bases between the germline ends. The CDR3 consists of 16 residues. The chain's CDR3 is CATSSGGVMVADTQYF. The CDR3 coding sequence is TGTGCCACCAGCAGTGGGGGCGTTATGGTAGCAGATACGCAGTATTTT.

The chain has TRBV7-6 and TRBJ2-1; perhaps TRBD1 as D (6 bases). Trimming pared 5 bases from V and 6 bases from J, leaving 17 bases between. The CDR3 has 15 amino acids. Germline assignment: CDR1 SGHVS and CDR2 FNYEAQ. CDR3 amino acids: CASSQPDSGANEQFF. Written as DNA, the CDR3 is TGTGCCAGCAGCCAGCCGGACAGTGGGGCCAATGAGCAGTTCTTC.

This clonotype was seen only a few times. The rearrangement joins TRBV2 to TRBJ2-3; TRBD2 matches 8 bases. The J segment lost 1 base and the V segment lost 8 bases, leaving 5 bases of the junction unmatched. Germline V gene data show CDR1 as SNHLY and CDR2 as FYNNEI. CDR3 length: 14 residues. In DNA, the CDR3 is TGTGCCAGCTCCGGGGGGGACCGCACAGATACGCAGTATTTT. This encodes CASSGGDRTDTQYF.

The gene calls are TRBV20-1 and TRBJ2-3; D might be TRBD2 (7 bases). The CDR3 loop spans 16 amino acids. Germline V CDR1 and CDR2: DFQATT, SNEGSKA (reference sequence). The V end lost 1 base, the J end lost 4 bases, and 18 bases lay between the germline ends. The CDR3, as DNA: TGCAGTGCTAGAGTTTTGGCGGGGGCCACCCCAGATACGCAGTATTTT. It translates to CSARVLAGATPDTQYF.

The chain combines TRBV4-3 with TRBJ1-1; D call uncertain. CDR3 size: 13 residues. CDR1 LGHNA and CDR2 YSLEER come from the germline V gene. With 7 bases removed from V and 4 bases from J, the gap between germline ends came to 13 bases. The chain's CDR3 is CASTFGSGTEAFF. For the CDR3, the DNA is TGCGCCAGCACCTTTGGCAGTGGCACTGAAGCTTTCTTT.